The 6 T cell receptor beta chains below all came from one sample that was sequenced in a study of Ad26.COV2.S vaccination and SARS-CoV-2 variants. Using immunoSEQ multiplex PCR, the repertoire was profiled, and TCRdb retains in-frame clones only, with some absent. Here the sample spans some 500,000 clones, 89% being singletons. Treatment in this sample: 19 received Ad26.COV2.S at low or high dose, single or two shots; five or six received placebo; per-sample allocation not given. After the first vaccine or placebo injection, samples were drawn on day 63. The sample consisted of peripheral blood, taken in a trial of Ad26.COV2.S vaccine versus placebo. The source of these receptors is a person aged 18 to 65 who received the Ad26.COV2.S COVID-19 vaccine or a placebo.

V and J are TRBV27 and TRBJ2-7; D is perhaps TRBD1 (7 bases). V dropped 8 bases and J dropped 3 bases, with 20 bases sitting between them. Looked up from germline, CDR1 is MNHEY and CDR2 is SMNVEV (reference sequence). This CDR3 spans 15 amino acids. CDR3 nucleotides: TGTGCCAGCCCCCCGGGGGACAGCCTTCACTACGAGCAGTACGTC. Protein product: CASPPGDSLHYEQYV.

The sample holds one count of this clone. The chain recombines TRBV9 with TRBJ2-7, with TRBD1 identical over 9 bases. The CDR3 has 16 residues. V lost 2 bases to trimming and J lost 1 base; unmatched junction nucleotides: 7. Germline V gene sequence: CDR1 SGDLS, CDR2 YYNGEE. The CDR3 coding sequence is TGTGCCAGCAGCGTCTCAAGGACAGGGGATTCCTACGAGCAGTACTTC. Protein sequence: CASSVSRTGDSYEQYF.

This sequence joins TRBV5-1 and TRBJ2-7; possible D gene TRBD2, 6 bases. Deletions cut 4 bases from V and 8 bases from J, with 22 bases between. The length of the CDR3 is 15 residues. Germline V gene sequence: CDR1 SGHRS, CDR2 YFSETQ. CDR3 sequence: CASSPGPNSGIQQYV. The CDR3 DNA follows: TGCGCCAGCAGCCCCGGGCCCAATAGCGGAATCCAGCAGTACGTC.

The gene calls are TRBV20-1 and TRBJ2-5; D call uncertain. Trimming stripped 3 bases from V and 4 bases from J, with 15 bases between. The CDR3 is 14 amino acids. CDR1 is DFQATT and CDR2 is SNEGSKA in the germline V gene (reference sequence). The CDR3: CSASDPTSAETQYF. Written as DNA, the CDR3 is TGCAGTGCTAGTGACCCCACGAGCGCAGAGACCCAGTACTTC.

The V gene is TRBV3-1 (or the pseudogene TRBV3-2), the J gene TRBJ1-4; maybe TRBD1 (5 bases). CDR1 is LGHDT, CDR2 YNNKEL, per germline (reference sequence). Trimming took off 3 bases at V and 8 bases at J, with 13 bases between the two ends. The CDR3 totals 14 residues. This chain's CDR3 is CASSQGGVGEKLFF. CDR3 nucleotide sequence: TGTGCCAGCAGCCAGGGGGGGGTAGGGGAAAAACTGTTTTTT.

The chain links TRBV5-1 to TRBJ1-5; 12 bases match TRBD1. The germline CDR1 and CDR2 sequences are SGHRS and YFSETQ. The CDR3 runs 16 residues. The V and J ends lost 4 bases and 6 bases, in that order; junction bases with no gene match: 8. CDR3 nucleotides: TGCGCCAGCAGCGAAGGGACAGGGGGCTCCCCTCAGCCCCAGCATTTT. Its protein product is CASSEGTGGSPQPQHF.